This is a list of T cell receptor beta chains from one sample in a study of shared clonotypes between healthy human individuals. Repertoires were generated with immunoSEQ multiplex PCR, while TCRdb's copy carries only in-frame clones and drops some. Here the sample spans approximately 2,000,000 clones, 93% being singletons. Sample: naive CD8+ T cells from PBMCs. The source is a man aged 18 to 29 in good health. Some clones in this sample may be carry-over from other donors' samples. Both conserved end residues are part of each CDR3. The D gene is left open where the match is weak. Expanded clones get a size class; other rows say once, few or many, or leave the size out.

abundance	v_gene	j_gene	d_gene	CDR3nt	CDR3aa
.	TRBV11-2	TRBJ2-2	.	TGTGCCAGCAGCCCCGGGGGCGGGGAGCTGTTTTTT	CASSPGGGELFF
.	TRBV10-3	TRBJ1-2	TRBD1	TGTGCCATCAGTGAGTTTCGGGACAGGGGGCTCTCTAACTATGGCTACACCTTC	CAISEFRDRGLSNYGYTF
.	TRBV19	TRBJ2-1	.	TGTGCCAGTAGTATAGTCCCCGGGTCCTACAATGAGCAGTTCTTC	CASSIVPGSYNEQFF
.	TRBV9	TRBJ1-3	.	TGTGCCAGCAGCGTTGGCGGAAACACCATATATTTT	CASSVGGNTIYF
.	TRBV9	TRBJ2-1	.	TGTGCCAGCAGGGGGACTCGGAATGAGCAGTTCTTC	CASRGTRNEQFF
.	TRBV6-1	TRBJ2-7	TRBD2	TGTGCCAGCAGTGAACTAGCGGGAGGGTTGGAGCAGTACTTC	CASSELAGGLEQYF
.	TRBV29-1	TRBJ2-7	TRBD1	TGCAGCGTCGACAGGGGATACGAGCAGTACTTC	CSVDRGYEQYF
.	TRBV4-2	TRBJ1-2	TRBD1	TGTGCCAGCAGCCGGGCCGGACAGGGGGCGGTCTATGGCTACACCTTC	CASSRAGQGAVYGYTF
.	TRBV27	TRBJ2-7	.	TGTGCCAGCAGTTTAGGGGGCTCCTACGAGCAGTACTTC	CASSLGGSYEQYF
once	TRBV28	TRBJ2-1	.	TGTGCCGCTACCCCCCGGGGCTTGGACATCGTGGCCTACAATGAGCAGTTCTTC	CAATPRGLDIVAYNEQFF
.	TRBV27	TRBJ2-5	.	TGTGCCAGCAGTCAGGACTTGGCAGGCGAGACCCAGTACTTC	CASSQDLAGETQYF
.	TRBV21-1	TRBJ1-2	.	TGTGCCAGCAGCAAGAACAGTCTCTATGGCTACACCTTC	CASSKNSLYGYTF
.	TRBV7-2	TRBJ2-5	.	TGTGCCAGCAGCTTAGGCCAGGGGCAAGAGACCCAGTACTTC	CASSLGQGQETQYF
.	TRBV19	TRBJ2-6	.	TGTGCCAGTAGCACCGGGACGGAGCCCTCTGGGGCCAACGTCCTGACTTTC	CASSTGTEPSGANVLTF
.	TRBV28	TRBJ2-7	.	TGTGCCAGCAGTCCTAGGCGGGGCGAAATCTTCTACGAGCAGTACTTC	CASSPRRGEIFYEQYF
.	TRBV11-2	TRBJ1-5	.	TGTGCCAGCAGCTTAGATGTGGAGGGACTGAGTTCTCGCAATCAGCCCCAGCATTTT	CASSLDVEGLSSRNQPQHF
.	TRBV10-3	TRBJ1-5	TRBD1	TGTGCCATCAGCGACAGGGAAAGCAATCAGCCCCAGCATTTT	CAISDRESNQPQHF
.	TRBV4-1	TRBJ2-7	.	TGCGCCAGCAGCCAAGTCCTTGCAGGGGGGCTCTACGAGCAGTACTTC	CASSQVLAGGLYEQYF
once	TRBV9	TRBJ1-5	.	TGTGCCAGCAGCCCTCACCGGGGCAATCAGCCCCAGCATTTT	CASSPHRGNQPQHF
.	TRBV5-1	TRBJ2-7	TRBD2	TGCGCCAGCAGCCCCGAAAGCGGGAGAGGGTACGAGCAGTACTTC	CASSPESGRGYEQYF
.	TRBV5-4	TRBJ1-5	.	TGTGCCAGCAGCTTGGGCACCGGTCAGCCCCAGCATTTT	CASSLGTGQPQHF
.	TRBV11-2	TRBJ2-6	.	TGTGCCAGCAGCTTAGATGTAGGCAAGTACTCTGGGGCCAACGTCCTGACTTTC	CASSLDVGKYSGANVLTF
.	TRBV7-8	TRBJ1-3	.	TGTGCCAGCAGCCCTGAGGGGCGACACTCTGGAAACACCATATATTTT	CASSPEGRHSGNTIYF
.	TRBV11-2	TRBJ2-5	.	TGTGCCAGCAGCTTAGATGGAGATTGGGTCCCACAAGAGACCCAGTACTTC	CASSLDGDWVPQETQYF
.	TRBV4-3	TRBJ1-5	.	TGCGCCAGCAGCCAAGATCGGGACAACAATCAGCCCCAGCATTTT	CASSQDRDNNQPQHF
.	TRBV7-9	TRBJ1-3	.	TGTGCCAGCAGCTTAATTTGGAACACCATATATTTT	CASSLIWNTIYF
.	TRBV9	TRBJ2-7	.	TGTGCCAGCAGCGTAGACGGCGGAAACTACGAGCAGTACTTC	CASSVDGGNYEQYF
.	TRBV4-1	TRBJ1-1	.	TGCGCCAGCAGCCCGGGCCGTGAAGGGCTTCCATTTCCTGAAGCTTTCTTT	CASSPGREGLPFPEAFF
once	TRBV29-1	TRBJ1-2	.	TGCAGCGTTGAAGCTTATCGGACCGCCACCTTC	CSVEAYRTATF
.	TRBV13	TRBJ1-3	.	TGTGCCAGCACCTCTGGGGGGGGCTCTAATGGAAACACCATATATTTT	CASTSGGGSNGNTIYF
.	TRBV7-6	TRBJ2-1	TRBD2	TGTGCCAGCAGCTTCTCGGCGGGGGGAAGCTACAATGAGCAGTTCTTC	CASSFSAGGSYNEQFF
.	TRBV28	TRBJ1-5	.	TGTGCCAGCAGTCTCGAGATCAACGGTCAGCCCCAGCATTTT	CASSLEINGQPQHF
.	TRBV11-2	TRBJ2-7	.	.	CASSLVGTGAILYF
.	TRBV23-1	TRBJ1-5	.	TGCGCCAGCAGTCAATCAGCACAGGGCAGTCATCAGCCCCAGCATTTT	CASSQSAQGSHQPQHF
.	TRBV29-1	TRBJ1-2	.	TGCAGCGTTGATAGTCGGATGTCTGGCTACACCTTC	CSVDSRMSGYTF
.	TRBV7-2	TRBJ2-5	.	TGTGCCAGCAGCCCCCGGGACTCCCTTAGGCCGGCCCAGTACTTC	CASSPRDSLRPAQYF
few	TRBV11-1	TRBJ1-1	.	TGTGCCAGCAGCCGAAGCGTGATGAACACTGAAGCTTTCTTT	CASSRSVMNTEAFF
.	TRBV7-9	TRBJ1-4	TRBD1	TGTGCCAGCCAACGCGGACAGGTTGGGTATGAAAAACTGTTTTTT	CASQRGQVGYEKLFF
once	TRBV4-2	TRBJ1-2	TRBD1	TGTGCCAGCAGCCCCGGGACAGCCTATGGCTACACCTTC	CASSPGTAYGYTF
.	TRBV14	TRBJ2-4	.	TGTGCCAGCAGCCAAGACGGGCTCATTCAGTACTTC	CASSQDGLIQYF
.	TRBV5-1	TRBJ1-2	.	TGCGCCAGCAGCTTCGGCGTGATCGGAGGCTACACCTTC	CASSFGVIGGYTF
.	TRBV28	TRBJ2-3	.	TGTGCCAGCAGTGCACGGGGATGGACAGATACGCAGTATTTT	CASSARGWTDTQYF
.	TRBV27	TRBJ2-7	TRBD2	TGTGCCAGCAGTTTCACCCGGGGGACTAAATACGAGCAGTACTTC	CASSFTRGTKYEQYF
.	TRBV13	TRBJ2-7	TRBD1	TGTGCCAGCAGCTTACGGACAGGGAGCGACGAGCAGTACTTC	CASSLRTGSDEQYF
.	TRBV5-1	TRBJ2-7	TRBD2	TGCGCCAGCAGCGGCGGACTAGCGGGAAGCGTGCACGAGCAGTACTTC	CASSGGLAGSVHEQYF
.	TRBV19	TRBJ2-1	.	TGTGCCAGTAGTCGGGTACCCTACAATGAGCAGTTCTTC	CASSRVPYNEQFF
.	TRBV7-9	TRBJ2-3	.	TGTGCCAGCAGCCCGACGTACACCCGCAGCACAGATACGCAGTATTTT	CASSPTYTRSTDTQYF
once	TRBV6-5	TRBJ2-3	TRBD2	TGTGCCAGCAGCATAGCGGGAGAGGCGGATACGCAGTATTTT	CASSIAGEADTQYF
.	TRBV7-9	TRBJ2-7	TRBD2	TGTGCCAGCAGCTTGCTAGCGGGAAGCTCCTACGAGCAGTACTTC	CASSLLAGSSYEQYF
.	TRBV19	TRBJ2-2	.	TGTGCCAGTAAGGAATTGGGCGGGGAGCTGTTTTTT	CASKELGGELFF
.	TRBV28	TRBJ1-2	TRBD1	TGTGCCAGCACTAGGACAGGGAGGATCGGCTATGGCTACACCTTC	CASTRTGRIGYGYTF
few	TRBV27	TRBJ1-1	.	TGTGCCAGCAGTTATCTTTCGGGCAGGGGACAGAACACTGAAGCTTTCTTT	CASSYLSGRGQNTEAFF
.	TRBV19	TRBJ1-5	.	TGTGCCAGTACGGGTTACCCCAGCCATCAGCCCCAGCATTTT	CASTGYPSHQPQHF